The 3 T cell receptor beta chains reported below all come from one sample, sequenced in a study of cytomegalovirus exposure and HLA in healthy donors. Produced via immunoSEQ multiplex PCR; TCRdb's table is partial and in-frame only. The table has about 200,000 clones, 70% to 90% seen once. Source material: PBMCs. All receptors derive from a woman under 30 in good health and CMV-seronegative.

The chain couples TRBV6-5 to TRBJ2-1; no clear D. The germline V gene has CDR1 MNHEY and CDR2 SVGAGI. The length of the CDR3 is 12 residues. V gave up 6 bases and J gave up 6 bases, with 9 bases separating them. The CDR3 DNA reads TGTGCCAGCAGCCTTATAGGCAATGAGCAGTTCTTC. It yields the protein CASSLIGNEQFF.

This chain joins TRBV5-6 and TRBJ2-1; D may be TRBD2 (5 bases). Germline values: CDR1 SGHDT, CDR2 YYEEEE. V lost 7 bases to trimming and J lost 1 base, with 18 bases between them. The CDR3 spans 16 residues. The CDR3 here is CASARAGIVSYNEQFF. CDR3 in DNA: TGTGCCAGCGCCCGGGCCGGGATCGTTTCCTACAATGAGCAGTTCTTC. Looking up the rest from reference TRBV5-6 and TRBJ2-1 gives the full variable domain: DAGVTQSPTHLIKTRGQQVTLRCSPKSGHDTVSWYQQALGQGPQFIFQYYEEEERQRGNFPDRFSGHQFPNYSSELNVNALLLGDSALYLCASARAGIVSYNEQFFGPGTRLTVL.

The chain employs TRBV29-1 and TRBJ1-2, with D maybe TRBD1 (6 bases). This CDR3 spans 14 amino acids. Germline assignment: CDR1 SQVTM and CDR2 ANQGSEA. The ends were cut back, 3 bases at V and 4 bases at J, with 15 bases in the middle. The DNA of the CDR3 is TGCAGCGTTGAGACGGGTGGGGGCGGCTATGGCTACACCTTC. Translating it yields CSVETGGGGYGYTF.